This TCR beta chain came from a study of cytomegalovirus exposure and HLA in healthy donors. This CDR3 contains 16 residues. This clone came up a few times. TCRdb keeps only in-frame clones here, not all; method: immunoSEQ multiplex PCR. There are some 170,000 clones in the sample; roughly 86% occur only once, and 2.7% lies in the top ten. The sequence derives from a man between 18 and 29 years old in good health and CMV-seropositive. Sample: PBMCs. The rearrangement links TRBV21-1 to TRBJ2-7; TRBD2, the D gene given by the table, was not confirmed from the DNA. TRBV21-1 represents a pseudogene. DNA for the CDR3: TGTGCCAGCAGGGCGGGGGGTAGAGGGACCCCCTACGAGCAGTACTTC. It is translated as CASRAGGRGTPYEQYF.